The 30 T cell receptor beta chains in this list originate from one sample, sequenced in a study of high-grade serous ovarian cancer treatment subgroups. Tumor tissue was taken before any definitive surgery or chemotherapy was given. Method: immunoSEQ multiplex PCR; TCRdb's copy keeps in-frame clones and lacks some. The repertoire has thousands of clones, over 70% of them found once; the top ten carry about 10%. Specimen: tumor tissue. The receptors come from a human donor with high-grade serous ovarian cancer.

V and J are TRBV4-1 and TRBJ1-2, with TRBD1 as a possible D gene (5 bases). The CDR3 sequence is 14 residues long. Germline lookup yields CDR1 MGHRA and CDR2 YSYEKL. V lost 8 bases to trimming and J lost 7 bases, with 20 bases between them. The CDR3 DNA sequence: TGCGCCAGCGGTTCAGGGTCTTATCGTGCTGGCTACACCTTC. Amino acid sequence: CASGSGSYRAGYTF.

The chain couples TRBV28 to TRBJ2-7, with 7 positions matching TRBD2. Germline V lookup: CDR1 MDHEN, CDR2 SYDVKM. Trimming at V came to 6 bases and at J to 2 bases, leaving 10 bases not matched to a gene. The CDR3 spans 15 residues. The CDR3 DNA sequence: TGTGCCAGCAGCCCGCCGGGACTACCCACCTACGAGCAGTACTTC. Its translation: CASSPPGLPTYEQYF.

The CDR3 loop reads CASSEVLDSNQPQHF. The CDR3 region has the DNA TGTGCCAGCAGTGAGGTCCTCGATAGCAATCAGCCCCAGCATTTT. This rearrangement joins TRBV2 to TRBJ1-5; D not resolved. The V gene's germline CDR1 is SNHLY and CDR2 FYNNEI. Trimming removed 3 bases from V and 0 bases from J, with 9 bases in between. The CDR3 has 15 amino acids.

The chain is built from TRBV15 and TRBJ2-1, with D unclear. Between the trimmed V and J ends, which lost 4 bases and 0 bases, there was a span of 10 bases. The germline gives CDR1 LNHNV, CDR2 YYDKDF (reference sequence). The length of the CDR3 is 15 residues. DNA of the CDR3: TGTGCCACCAGCATAACAGTTTCCTCCTACAATGAGCAGTTCTTC. It yields the protein CATSITVSSYNEQFF.

This clone was observed a few times. V gene TRBV7-9 combines with J gene TRBJ2-5, with D perhaps matching TRBD2 (5 bases). V was pared by 10 bases and J by 3 bases, with 27 bases between. CDR1 is SEHNR, CDR2 FQNEAQ, per germline (reference sequence). The CDR3 loop spans 17 amino acids. Here the CDR3 reads CATQLPLASRPEETQYF. For the CDR3, the DNA is TGTGCCACCCAGCTCCCCTTAGCGTCCCGTCCGGAAGAGACCCAGTACTTC.

The chain uses TRBV19 and TRBJ1-5; D call uncertain. CDR1 and CDR2 from the germline V gene are LNHDA and SQIVND (reference sequence). CDR3 length: 15 amino acids. Deletions cut 5 bases from V and 7 bases from J, with 18 bases between. The CDR3 DNA reads as TGTGCCAGTAGTCTTCGACCAGCCCAGAGGCAGCCCCAGCATTTT. Its translation is CASSLRPAQRQPQHF.

CDR3 nucleotides: TGTGCCAGCAGCTTAGTGGGAGCCCAAGAGACCCAGTACTTC. This encodes CASSLVGAQETQYF. The rearrangement links TRBV5-4 to TRBJ2-5, with D possibly TRBD2 on 5 matching bases. Germline V CDR1 and CDR2: SGHNT, YYREEE (reference sequence). The V end was cut by 2 bases, the J end by 1 base, with 9 bases between. There are 14 residues in the CDR3. Full variable domain (outside the CDR3, taken from reference TRBV5-4 and TRBJ2-5): ETGVTQSPTHLIKTRGQQVTLRCSSQSGHNTVSWYQQALGQGPQFIFQYYREEENGRGNFPPRFSGLQFPNYSSELNVNALELDDSALYLCASSLVGAQETQYFGPGTRLLVL.

The genes are TRBV7-2 and TRBJ2-3, with TRBD2 as a possible D gene (7 bases). The germline V and J ends were trimmed by 2 bases and 6 bases, with 12 bases remaining between them. This CDR3 is 14 amino acids long. In germline, CDR1 is SGHTA, CDR2 FQGNSA. DNA for the CDR3: TGTGCCAGCAGCTTAATGGGCGGGGGCGATACGCAGTATTTT. It encodes CASSLMGGGDTQYF.

The chain is built from TRBV5-1 and TRBJ2-3, with a weak D call TRBD1 (5 bases). The germline CDR1 and CDR2 sequences are SGHRS and YFSETQ. V was shortened by 4 bases and J by 3 bases, with 21 bases between the two germline ends. CDR3 length: 17 residues. This CDR3 is CASSATGHRQGTDTQYF. For the CDR3, the DNA is TGCGCCAGCAGCGCCACCGGACATCGCCAAGGAACAGATACGCAGTATTTT.

J is TRBJ2-3 and V is TRBV18; 11 bases are shared with TRBD2. This CDR3 is built from 18 residues. Looked up from germline, CDR1 is KGHSH and CDR2 is LQKENI. V was clipped by 1 base and J by 0 bases; unmatched bases: 6. The CDR3 region is CASSPLAGGLLSTDTQYF. The CDR3 DNA reads TGTGCCAGCTCACCACTAGCGGGGGGGCTCTTAAGCACAGATACGCAGTATTTT. The variable domain in full, completed from reference TRBV18 and TRBJ2-3, reads NAGVMQNPRHLVRRRGQEARLRCSPMKGHSHVYWYRQLPEEGLKFMVYLQKENIIDESGMPKERFSAEFPKEGPSILRIQQVVRGDSAAYFCASSPLAGGLLSTDTQYFGPGTRLTVL.

The chain recombines TRBV5-8 with TRBJ2-2; weak D call: TRBD2 (7 bases). V was cut by 5 bases and J by 4 bases, with 15 bases left in between. The V gene's germline CDR1 is SGHTS and CDR2 YDEGEE. This CDR3 spans 15 amino acids. The CDR3 protein is CASRHDGGRTGELFF. The DNA of the CDR3 is TGTGCCAGCAGACATGACGGGGGGCGCACCGGGGAGCTGTTTTTT.

This clone appeared a few times. The CDR3 spells CASSGRWDSNQPQHF. The CDR3, as DNA: TGTGCCAGCAGTGGCCGTTGGGATAGCAATCAGCCCCAGCATTTT. The V gene is TRBV2, the J gene TRBJ1-5; D remains unclear. CDR1 is SNHLY and CDR2 is FYNNEI in the germline V gene. This CDR3 region has 15 residues. Deletions cut 4 bases from V and 0 bases from J, with 10 bases between.

This chain joins TRBV10-1 and TRBJ2-2; D not resolved. CDR1 and CDR2 from the germline V gene are WNHNN and SYGVQD (reference sequence). V was clipped by 6 bases and J by 5 bases, with 7 bases between them. The CDR3 is 12 residues long. The CDR3 is CASSLGTGELFF. In DNA form, the CDR3 reads TGCGCCAGCAGCCTGGGGACCGGGGAGCTGTTTTTT.

The rearrangement uses TRBV28 and TRBJ1-1; 7 nucleotides match TRBD1. The CDR3 runs 14 residues. Germline lookup yields CDR1 MDHEN and CDR2 SYDVKM. V trimming: 10 bases; J trimming: 7 bases; junction bases outside the gene matches: 15. CDR3 sequence: CAITTRDSSFEAFF. CDR3 bases: TGTGCCATTACAACCCGGGACAGCAGTTTTGAAGCTTTCTTT.

This clone is large (0.1 to 1%). The chain recombines TRBV10-2 with TRBJ1-3; D uncertain. V was shortened by 1 base and J by 4 bases, with 11 bases between the two germline ends. Germline CDR1 is WSHSY and CDR2 is SAAADI. This CDR3 contains 15 residues. CDR3 amino acids: CASSEWSTLGNTIYF. The CDR3 coding sequence is TGCGCCAGCAGTGAGTGGTCGACCTTAGGAAACACCATATATTTT.

The chain recombines TRBV12-5 with TRBJ2-1; 7 bases match TRBD2. Looked up from germline, CDR1 is LGHNT and CDR2 is FRNRAP. J gave up 9 bases and V 5 bases, and 10 bases lay outside the gene matches. The CDR3 consists of 14 residues. The chain's CDR3 is CASGPPGAGVEQFF. CDR3 sequence (DNA): TGTGCTAGTGGTCCCCCCGGGGCGGGGGTTGAGCAGTTCTTC. Using reference TRBV12-5 and TRBJ2-1 for the parts outside the CDR3, the full variable domain is DARVTQTPRHKVTEMGQEVTMRCQPILGHNTVFWYRQTMMQGLELLAYFRNRAPLDDSGMPKDRFSAEMPDATLATLKIQPSEPRDSAVYFCASGPPGAGVEQFFGPGTRLTVL.

This clone was observed a single time. This chain uses TRBV6-1 with TRBJ1-1; 7 bases are shared with TRBD1. In germline, CDR1 is MNHNS, CDR2 SASEGT. J gave up 1 base and V 7 bases, and 6 bases lay outside the gene matches. The CDR3 spans 14 residues. Written as DNA, the CDR3 is TGTGCCAGCACCATAGACAGGGCGAACACTGAAGCTTTCTTT. Its translation is CASTIDRANTEAFF.

The V and J genes are TRBV28 and TRBJ1-1, with D unresolved. Germline loops: CDR1 MDHEN, CDR2 SYDVKM. V shed 6 bases and J shed 1 base, with 9 bases lying between them. CDR3 length: 13 amino acids. CDR3 nucleotide sequence: TGTGCCAGCAGATATGACCCGAACACTGAAGCTTTCTTT. It specifies CASRYDPNTEAFF.

This chain joins TRBV28 and TRBJ1-5, with D perhaps matching TRBD1 (6 bases). There are 13 residues in the CDR3. With 9 bases removed from V and 1 base from J, the gap between germline ends came to 10 bases. Germline lookup yields CDR1 MDHEN and CDR2 SYDVKM. Written as DNA, the CDR3 is TGTGCCAGACAGGGTTACAGCAATCAGCCCCAGCATTTT. This translates into CARQGYSNQPQHF.

The chain carries TRBV5-1 and TRBJ2-4; D ambiguous. V was pared by 0 bases and J by 8 bases, with 15 bases between. This CDR3 comprises 15 residues. Germline V gene lookup returns CDR1 SGHRS and CDR2 YFSETQ. CDR3 amino acids: CASSLGPPLGDIQYF. In DNA, the CDR3 is TGCGCCAGCAGCTTGGGCCCCCCCCTGGGTGACATTCAGTACTTC.

This sequence joins TRBV27 and TRBJ2-5; D assignment may be TRBD1 or TRBD2 (5 bases each). There are 15 residues in the CDR3. V was clipped by 0 bases and J by 9 bases, with 17 bases between them. Germline lookup yields CDR1 MNHEY and CDR2 SMNVEV (reference sequence). The CDR3 DNA reads TGTGCCAGCAGTTTATCGGGACCCACGGTGGAGGCCCAGTACTTC. The encoded protein is CASSLSGPTVEAQYF.

This clone has only one observation. This sequence joins TRBV28 and TRBJ2-7; the match to TRBD2 covers 8 bases. J gave up 2 bases and V 8 bases, and 8 bases lay outside the gene matches. This CDR3 region has 14 residues. The germline V gene has CDR1 MDHEN and CDR2 SYDVKM. The CDR3 DNA sequence: TGTGCCAGCCTACCGGGGGGGACCCCCTACGAGCAGTACTTC. Translated, it gives CASLPGGTPYEQYF.

The chain has TRBV6-5 and TRBJ2-3; possible D gene TRBD1, 6 bases. The germline V gene encodes CDR1 MNHEY and CDR2 SVGAGI. V dropped 4 bases and J dropped 0 bases, with 14 bases sitting between them. The CDR3 is 16 amino acids. The CDR3 loop reads CASSSWTARSTDTQYF. The CDR3 DNA reads as TGTGCCAGCAGTTCGTGGACAGCCCGAAGCACAGATACGCAGTATTTT.

This sequence joins TRBV19 and TRBJ2-3, with D perhaps TRBD1 or TRBD2 (5 bases each). V was pared by 2 bases and J by 2 bases, with 8 bases between. The germline V gene encodes CDR1 LNHDA and CDR2 SQIVND (reference sequence). The CDR3 sequence is 14 residues long. The CDR3 bases are TGTGCCAGTAGTATATTCGGGGCCACAGATACGCAGTATTTT. Protein product: CASSIFGATDTQYF.

The J gene is TRBJ2-7, the V gene TRBV19, with TRBD1 matching over 8 bases. The CDR3 has 15 residues. The junction had 9 bases not matched to a gene; V was cut back by 3 bases and J by 5 bases. Germline V gene lookup returns CDR1 LNHDA and CDR2 SQIVND (reference sequence). The CDR3 region has the DNA TGTGCCAGTAGTATCCGAACAGGGGGGACCGACGAGCAGTACTTC. Translated: CASSIRTGGTDEQYF.

This chain joins TRBV5-5 and TRBJ1-1, with TRBD1 as a possible D gene (5 bases). Per the germline V gene, CDR1 is SGHKS and CDR2 is YYEKEE (reference sequence). The CDR3 contains 13 residues. Trimming cost V 4 bases and J 5 bases, with 12 bases left between them. CDR3 nucleotides: TGTGCCAGCAGCCAAACGGGGGTTACTGAAGCTTTCTTT. This gives the protein CASSQTGVTEAFF.

The V call is TRBV7-9, the J call TRBJ2-5; 10 positions agree with TRBD2. This CDR3 has 15 amino acids. V was pared by 8 bases and J by 2 bases, with 8 bases of the junction left unmatched. Germline V gene lookup returns CDR1 SEHNR and CDR2 FQNEAQ (reference sequence). CDR3 nucleotide sequence: TGTGCCAGCTGGCATTCGGGACTAGCGCAAGAGACCCAGTACTTC. Translating it yields CASWHSGLAQETQYF.

This clone was detected only a few times. V usage is TRBV7-8 and J usage is TRBJ2-6; D not resolved. Per the germline V gene, CDR1 is SGHVS and CDR2 is FQNEAQ. The CDR3 runs 16 residues. The V and J ends lost 1 base and 0 bases respectively, with 7 bases between them. For the CDR3, the DNA is TGTGCCAGCAGCTTAGGCCGCAACTCTGGGGCCAACGTCCTGACTTTC. Its protein product is CASSLGRNSGANVLTF.

Comment on this clone: Other DNA sequences in the sample encode the same CDR3. This chain uses TRBV19 with TRBJ2-5, with a weak D call TRBD1 (5 bases). CDR1 and CDR2 from the germline V gene are LNHDA and SQIVND (reference sequence). The CDR3 has 13 residues. V was pared by 1 base and J by 2 bases, with 5 bases between. The CDR3 DNA sequence: TGTGCCAGTAGTATAGGACAGCAAGAGACCCAGTACTTC. Its protein is CASSIGQQETQYF.

This clone was seen once. The rearrangement uses TRBV6-5 and TRBJ2-2; weak D call: TRBD2 (5 bases). V dropped 5 bases and J dropped 3 bases, with 13 bases sitting between them. This CDR3 contains 15 residues. Germline V gene data show CDR1 as MNHEY and CDR2 as SVGAGI. The CDR3 DNA sequence: TGTGCCAGCAGTCCCTTGAGGGAATACACCGGGGAGCTGTTTTTT. Protein: CASSPLREYTGELFF.